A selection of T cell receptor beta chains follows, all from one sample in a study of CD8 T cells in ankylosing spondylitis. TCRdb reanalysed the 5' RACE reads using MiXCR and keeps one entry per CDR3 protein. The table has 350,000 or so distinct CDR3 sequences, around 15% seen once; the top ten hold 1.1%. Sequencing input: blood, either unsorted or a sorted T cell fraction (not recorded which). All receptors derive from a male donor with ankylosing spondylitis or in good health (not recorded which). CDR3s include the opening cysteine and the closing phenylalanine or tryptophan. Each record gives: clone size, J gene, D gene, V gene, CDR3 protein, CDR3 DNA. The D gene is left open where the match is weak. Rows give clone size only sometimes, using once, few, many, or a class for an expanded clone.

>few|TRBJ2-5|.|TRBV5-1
CASSRDGEETQYF
TGCGCCAGCAGCCGGGACGGGGAAGAGACCCAGTACTTC
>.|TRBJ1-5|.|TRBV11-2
CASSQGERQPQHF
TGTGCCAGCAGCCAGGGAGAGAGGCAGCCCCAGCATTTT
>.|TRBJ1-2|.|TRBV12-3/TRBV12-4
CASSSYSYHRVSYGYTF
TGTGCCAGCAGTTCCTACTCCTACCACAGGGTTTCCTATGGCTACACCTTC
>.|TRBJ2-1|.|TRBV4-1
CATSPTTYNEQFF
TGCGCCACCAGCCCCACAACCTACAATGAGCAGTTCTTC
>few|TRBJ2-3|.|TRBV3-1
CASSPAGGAGTDTQYF
TGTGCCAGCAGCCCGGCGGGCGGGGCGGGCACAGATACGCAGTATTTT
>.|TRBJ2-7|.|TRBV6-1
CASSEPGLGGEQYF
TGTGCCAGCAGTGAACCGGGGTTGGGAGGCGAGCAGTACTTC
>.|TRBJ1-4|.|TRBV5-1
CASSLGSATNEKLFF
TGCGCCAGCAGCTTGGGGAGCGCAACTAATGAAAAACTGTTTTTT
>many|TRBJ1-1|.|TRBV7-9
CASSAPGTSMNTEAFF
TGTGCCAGCAGCGCCCCCGGGACCTCCATGAACACTGAAGCTTTCTTT
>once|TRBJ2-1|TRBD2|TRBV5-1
CASRLLPSGRDSYNEQFF
TGCGCCAGCCGCCTTCTACCTAGCGGGAGGGACTCCTACAATGAGCAGTTCTTC
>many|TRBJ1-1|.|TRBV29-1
CSANGAGRNTEAFF
TGCAGCGCCAATGGGGCAGGGCGGAACACTGAAGCTTTCTTT
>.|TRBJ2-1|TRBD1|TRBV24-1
CATGTGGRNEQFF
TGTGCCACCGGGACAGGGGGTCGCAATGAGCAGTTCTTC
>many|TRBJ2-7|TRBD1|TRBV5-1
CASGDPRGQSYEQYF
TGCGCCAGCGGTGATCCGAGGGGGCAGTCCTACGAGCAGTACTTC
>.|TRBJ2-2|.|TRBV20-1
CSARLTSVKAGELFF
TGCAGTGCTAGATTGACTAGTGTTAAAGCCGGGGAGCTGTTTTTT
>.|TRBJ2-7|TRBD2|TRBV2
CASRNGRARYEQYF
TGTGCCAGCAGAAACGGGAGGGCCCGGTACGAGCAGTACTTC
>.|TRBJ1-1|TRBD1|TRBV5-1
CASTRGQGWDTEAFF
TGCGCCAGCACCCGGGGACAGGGGTGGGACACTGAAGCTTTCTTT
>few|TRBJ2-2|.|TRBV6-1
CASSESRPGTGELFF
TGTGCCAGCAGTGAAAGTCGCCCCGGAACCGGGGAGCTGTTTTTT
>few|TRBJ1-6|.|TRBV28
CASSPYQIRHSPLHF
TGTGCCAGCAGTCCCTATCAGATCCGCCATTCACCCCTCCACTTT
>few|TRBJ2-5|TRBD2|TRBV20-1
CSVVLAGQETQYF
TGCAGTGTCGTACTAGCGGGCCAAGAGACCCAGTACTTC
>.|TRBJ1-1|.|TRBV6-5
CASSSEGGWAEAFF
TGTGCCAGCAGTTCCGAGGGGGGGTGGGCTGAAGCTTTCTTT
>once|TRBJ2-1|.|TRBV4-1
CASSQEGGGNNEQFF
TGCGCCAGCAGCCAAGAAGGGGGTGGGAACAATGAGCAGTTCTTC
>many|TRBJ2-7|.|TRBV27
CASSSGPYEQYF
TGTGCCAGCAGTTCCGGTCCCTACGAGCAGTACTTC
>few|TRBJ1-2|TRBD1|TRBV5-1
CASSSMPGDRGGGYTF
TGCGCCAGCAGCTCTATGCCGGGGGACAGGGGAGGAGGCTACACCTTC
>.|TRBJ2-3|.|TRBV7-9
CASSGFDFTDTQYF
TGTGCCAGCAGTGGATTCGATTTCACAGATACGCAGTATTTT
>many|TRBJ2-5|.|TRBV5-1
CASSHPDKSQETQYF
TGCGCCAGCAGCCACCCGGACAAGTCGCAAGAGACCCAGTACTTC
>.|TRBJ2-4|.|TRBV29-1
CSVGEGSVAKNIQYF
TGCAGCGTTGGAGAAGGCAGCGTAGCCAAAAACATTCAGTACTTC
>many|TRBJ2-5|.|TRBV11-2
CASSLETGGLKTQYF
TGTGCCAGCAGCTTAGAAACAGGAGGGCTGAAGACCCAGTACTTC
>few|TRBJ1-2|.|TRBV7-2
CASTPDSGHRYTF
TGTGCCAGCACCCCGGACTCGGGACATCGCTACACCTTC
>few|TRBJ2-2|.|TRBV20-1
CSARGGGTGELFF
TGCAGTGCCAGAGGGGGGGGCACCGGGGAGCTGTTTTTT
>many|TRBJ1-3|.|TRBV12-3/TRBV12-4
CASSHSGRGSGNTIYF
TGTGCCAGCTCCCATTCAGGTCGGGGATCTGGAAACACCATATATTTT
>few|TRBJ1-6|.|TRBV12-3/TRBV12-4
CASSLRRANSPLHF
TGTGCCAGCAGTTTAAGGAGGGCGAATTCACCCCTCCACTTT
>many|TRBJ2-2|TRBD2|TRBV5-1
CASSLSGGLNTGELFF
TGCGCCAGCAGCCTTAGCGGGGGCCTGAACACCGGGGAGCTGTTTTTT
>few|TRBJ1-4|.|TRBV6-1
CASGRGTVEKLFF
TGTGCCAGCGGTCGCGGGACTGTAGAAAAACTGTTTTTT
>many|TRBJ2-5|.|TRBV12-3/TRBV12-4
CASAVLRQETQYF
TGTGCCTCAGCGGTCCTCAGACAAGAGACCCAGTACTTC
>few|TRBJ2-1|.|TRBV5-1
CASKKALDYNEQFF
TGCGCCAGCAAGAAAGCCCTGGACTACAATGAGCAGTTCTTC
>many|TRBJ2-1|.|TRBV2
CASEGRGSYNEQFF
TGTGCCAGCGAGGGCAGGGGCTCCTACAATGAGCAGTTCTTC
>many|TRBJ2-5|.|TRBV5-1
CASSPGTGRETQYF
TGCGCCAGCAGCCCAGGCACAGGGAGAGAGACCCAGTACTTC
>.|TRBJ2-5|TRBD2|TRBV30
CAWSPGLAQETQYF
TGTGCCTGGAGTCCGGGACTAGCGCAAGAGACCCAGTACTTC
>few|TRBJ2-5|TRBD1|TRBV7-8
CASSFGTVQETQYF
TGTGCCAGCAGCTTCGGGACAGTCCAAGAGACCCAGTACTTC
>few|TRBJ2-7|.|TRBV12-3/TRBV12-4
CASSFRRESSYEQYF
TGTGCCAGCAGTTTCCGGCGGGAAAGCTCCTACGAGCAGTACTTC
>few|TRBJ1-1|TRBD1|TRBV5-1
CASTRAGGFSAEAFF
TGCGCCAGCACCCGGGCAGGGGGGTTTTCTGCTGAAGCTTTCTTT
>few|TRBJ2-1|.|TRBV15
CATSRDLGGTGYEQFF
TGTGCCACCAGCAGAGATTTAGGCGGGACCGGCTATGAGCAGTTCTTC
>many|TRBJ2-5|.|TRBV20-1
CSARDPGLEETQYF
TGCAGTGCTAGAGATCCGGGCCTGGAGGAGACCCAGTACTTC
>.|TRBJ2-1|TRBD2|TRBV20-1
CSASPWGSGGYNEQFF
TGCAGTGCTAGTCCCTGGGGTAGCGGGGGCTACAATGAGCAGTTCTTC
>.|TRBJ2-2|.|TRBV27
CASIPRAPHRGTGELFF
TGTGCCTCCATCCCACGGGCCCCCCACCGGGGAACCGGGGAGCTGTTTTTT
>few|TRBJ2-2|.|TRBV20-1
CSARSPLASGELFF
TGCAGTGCTAGGTCCCCTCTAGCGTCCGGGGAGCTGTTTTTT
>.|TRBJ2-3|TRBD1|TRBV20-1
CCALRPTGGVADTQYF
TGCTGTGCTCTCCGCCCCACAGGGGGAGTTGCAGATACGCAGTATTTT
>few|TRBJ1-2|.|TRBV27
CASKGGYNYGYTF
TGTGCCAGCAAAGGCGGATATAACTATGGCTACACCTTC
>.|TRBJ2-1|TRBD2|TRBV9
CASSVGTSGSLEDEQFF
TGTGCCAGCAGCGTAGGGACTAGCGGGAGTCTTGAGGATGAGCAGTTCTTC
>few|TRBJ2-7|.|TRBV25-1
CASSDTSLEQYF
TGTGCCAGCAGTGATACTAGCCTCGAGCAGTACTTC
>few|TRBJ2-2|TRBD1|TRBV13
CASSAPTGYRTGELFF
TGTGCCAGCAGCGCTCCGACAGGGTATAGGACCGGGGAGCTGTTTTTT
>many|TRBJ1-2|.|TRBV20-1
CSARGYKDGYTF
TGCAGTGCTAGAGGGTACAAGGATGGCTACACCTTC
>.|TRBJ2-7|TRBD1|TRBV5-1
CASSSSGTGAYEQYF
TGCGCCAGCAGCAGTTCCGGGACAGGGGCCTACGAGCAGTACTTC
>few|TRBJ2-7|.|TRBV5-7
CASTLLQYGREYYEQYF
TGTGCCAGCACCCTCCTCCAATACGGAAGGGAATACTACGAGCAGTACTTC
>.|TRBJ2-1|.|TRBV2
CASTLGRGPANEQFF
TGTGCCAGCACCTTAGGGAGGGGGCCCGCCAATGAGCAGTTCTTC
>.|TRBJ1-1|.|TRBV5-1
CASSLGQSGTEAFF
TGCGCCAGCAGCTTGGGACAGTCTGGCACTGAAGCTTTCTTT
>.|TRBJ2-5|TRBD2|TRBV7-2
CASSLSGGVRETQYF
TGTGCCAGCAGCTTAAGTGGGGGGGTGAGGGAGACCCAGTACTTC
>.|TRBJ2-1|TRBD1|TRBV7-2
CASSQTGPVANEQFF
TGTGCCAGCAGCCAGACAGGGCCGGTAGCCAATGAGCAGTTCTTC